Listed here are 14 T cell receptor beta chains from one sample, sequenced in a study of blood T cell repertoires in COVID-19. Sequencing used immunoSEQ multiplex PCR; TCRdb keeps in-frame clones, though not all of them. The data hold about 210,000 clones, with less than 90% observed a single time. The material sequenced was peripheral blood. Every receptor here comes from an older woman with acute or convalescent COVID-19.

V gene TRBV7-2 combines with J gene TRBJ2-3; D gene ambiguous. CDR3 length: 13 amino acids. V was cut by 4 bases and J by 1 base, with 6 bases left in between. Germline lookup yields CDR1 SGHTA and CDR2 FQGNSA. Here the CDR3 reads CASSSAGTDTQYF. The CDR3 DNA follows: TGTGCCAGCAGCTCAGCCGGCACAGATACGCAGTATTTT.

The rearrangement joins TRBV28 to TRBJ1-6; D unclear. Trimming removed 4 bases at V and 0 bases at J, with 10 bases between. This CDR3 spans 16 amino acids. Germline CDR1 reads MDHEN; CDR2 reads SYDVKM. The CDR3 here is CASSSRYSSYNSPLHF. CDR3 coding DNA: TGTGCCAGCAGTTCCCGCTACAGCTCCTATAATTCACCCCTCCACTTT.

The chain employs TRBV7-9 and TRBJ2-5; TRBD2 aligns across 14 bases. CDR1 is SEHNR, CDR2 FQNEAQ, per germline (reference sequence). The CDR3 extends over 17 amino acids. Unmatched junction bases numbered 6, after V lost 2 bases and J lost 4 bases. Written as DNA, the CDR3 is TGTGCCAGCAGCTTAAGGACTAGCGGGAGGTGGGCAGAGACCCAGTACTTC. Translated, it gives CASSLRTSGRWAETQYF.

The chain employs TRBV2 and TRBJ2-1; D is ambiguous. Per germline, CDR1 SNHLY and CDR2 FYNNEI. The CDR3 consists of 11 residues. Trimming stripped 3 bases from V and 15 bases from J, with 12 bases between. CDR3 in DNA: TGTGCCAGCAGTGATGTTTTTTTCTCGTTCTTC. It translates to CASSDVFFSFF.

The genes are TRBV29-1 and TRBJ2-7, with D possibly matching TRBD1 (6 bases). Germline CDR1 is SQVTM and CDR2 is ANQGSEA. V lost 4 bases and J 2 bases, leaving 12 bases between the germline ends. The CDR3 contains 13 residues. This chain's CDR3 is CSVVPRTAYEQYF. For the CDR3, the DNA is TGCAGCGTTGTTCCCCGGACAGCCTACGAGCAGTACTTC.

The V gene is TRBV10-2, the J gene TRBJ1-1; 12 bases agree with TRBD1. V shed 6 bases and J 2 bases; nucleotides not matched to a gene: 1. The germline V gene encodes CDR1 WSHSY and CDR2 SAAADI. The CDR3 length is 14 residues. CDR3 region: CASSGTGGNTEAFF. As DNA, the CDR3 is TGCGCCAGCAGCGGGACAGGGGGCAACACTGAAGCTTTCTTT.

The chain links TRBV18 to TRBJ2-2, with a tentative D call TRBD1 (5 bases). The CDR3 consists of 15 residues. Trimming stripped 1 base from V and 3 bases from J, with 9 bases between. Germline CDR1 and CDR2: KGHSH and LQKENI. CDR3 coding DNA: TGTGCCAGCTCACCACAGGGGAAGGACACCGGGGAGCTGTTTTTT. Encoded protein: CASSPQGKDTGELFF.

The V gene is TRBV10-1, the J gene TRBJ1-1; D not resolved. Looked up from germline, CDR1 is WNHNN and CDR2 is SYGVQD (reference sequence). Between the trimmed V and J ends, which lost 4 bases and 1 base, there was a span of 7 bases. This CDR3 has 13 amino acids. The CDR3 is CASSAAGNTEAFF. The CDR3 region has the DNA TGCGCCAGCAGTGCGGCAGGGAACACTGAAGCTTTCTTT.

This clone occurred once. This rearrangement joins TRBV2 to TRBJ2-3; 11 bases are a match to TRBD1. The CDR3 runs 14 residues. The V segment lost 8 bases and the J segment 6 bases; nucleotides outside the gene matches: 7. Germline V gene data show CDR1 as SNHLY and CDR2 as FYNNEI. The CDR3 reads CASAGQGAWDTQYF. The DNA for the CDR3 is TGTGCCAGCGCCGGACAGGGGGCGTGGGATACGCAGTATTTT. Supplemented by reference TRBV2 and TRBJ2-3, the full variable domain reads EPEVTQTPSHQVTQMGQEVILRCVPISNHLYFYWYRQILGQKVEFLVSFYNNEISEKSEIFDDQFSVERPDGSNFTLKIRSTKLEDSAMYFCASAGQGAWDTQYFGPGTRLTVL.

This clone was observed a handful of times. CDR3 sequence: CASSMGRSLFNTIYF. The DNA for the CDR3 is TGTGCCAGTAGTATGGGCAGGTCGCTTTTCAACACCATATATTTT. V gene TRBV19 combines with J gene TRBJ1-3; D unresolved. Trimming removed 3 bases from V and 7 bases from J, with 16 bases in between. CDR1 and CDR2 from the germline V gene are LNHDA and SQIVND (reference sequence). This CDR3 comprises 15 residues. Complete variable domain (other parts from reference TRBV19 and TRBJ1-3): DGGITQSPKYLFRKEGQNVTLSCEQNLNHDAMYWYRQDPGQGLRLIYYSQIVNDFQKGDIAEGYSVSREKKESFPLTVTSAQKNPTAFYLCASSMGRSLFNTIYFGEGSWLTVV.

J is TRBJ1-5 and V is TRBV6-6, with D possibly matching TRBD1 (5 bases). Germline V gene data show CDR1 as MNHNY and CDR2 as SVGAGI (reference sequence). The CDR3 consists of 14 residues. V lost 4 bases, J lost 6 bases, and 13 bases lay in between. CDR3 protein: CASSWEGPVQPQHF. CDR3 bases: TGTGCCAGCAGTTGGGAGGGACCGGTTCAGCCCCAGCATTTT.

In its sample, this clone was seen once. The chain links TRBV4-1 to TRBJ2-1, with 10 bases matching TRBD2. The germline V gene encodes CDR1 MGHRA and CDR2 YSYEKL. The V gene end was trimmed by 0 bases and the J gene end by 4 bases; junction bases not matched to a gene: 3. The CDR3 consists of 16 residues. CDR3 DNA sequence: TGCGCCAGCAGCCAAGAACTTAGCGGGAGGTACAATGAGCAGTTCTTC. Its translation is CASSQELSGRYNEQFF.

The chain carries TRBV7-2 and TRBJ1-2; unclear D gene. The CDR3 sequence is 14 residues long. Trimming took off 2 bases at V and 2 bases at J, with 9 bases between the two ends. The germline CDR1 and CDR2 sequences are SGHTA and FQGNSA. The CDR3 is CASSLRNSNYGYTF. The CDR3 DNA sequence: TGTGCCAGCAGCTTAAGGAACAGCAACTATGGCTACACCTTC.

This chain uses TRBV10-3 with TRBJ1-1, with a weak D call TRBD1 (6 bases). The V end lost 10 bases, the J end lost 4 bases, and 16 bases lay between the germline ends. CDR1 and CDR2 (germline): ENHRY, SYGVKD. CDR3 length: 13 residues. The CDR3 coding sequence is TGTGCCACCGTGGGTCGGGGGGCCACTGAAGCTTTCTTT. Protein product: CATVGRGATEAFF.